This T cell receptor (beta chain) appears in the sequencing data of a study of T-cell reconstitution after alpha-beta-depleted transplantation in children. General study results and limits: One year after transplant, T-cell counts and diversity came mostly from newly produced T cells.

Unique molecular identifiers were incorporated during preparation of the TCRbeta library. TCRdb re-analysed the PCR reads in MiXCR, keeping a single row per CDR3 protein. Among 500,000 to 650,000 distinct CDR3 sequences listed, roughly 10% were seen once. The CDR3 is 13 residues long. The germline gives CDR1 SGHTA, CDR2 FQGNSA. V was shortened by 5 bases and J by 3 bases, with 8 bases between the two germline ends. As regards this clonotype: As yet, its antigen is unknown.

This TCR was recovered from a female patient aged 2-10 years who had a stem cell transplant for aplastic anemia, so the T cells may come from the graft donor. The rearrangement links TRBV7-2 to TRBJ1-5, with D unresolved. Sequencing was performed on PBMCs, mostly from graft donor cells, taken 180 days after TCRalphabeta/CD19-depleted stem cell transplant. The CDR3 region is CASSAVFNQPQHF. CDR3 nucleotides: TGTGCCAGCAGCGCCGTCTTCAATCAGCCCCAGCATTTT.